The rows below give T cell receptor beta chains drawn from one sample of a study of neurological immune-mediated disorders. TCRdb itself ran the 5' RACE reads through MiXCR, one entry per CDR3 protein. The table includes about 59,000 distinct CDR3 sequences, about 25% detected once. The sequencing input was PBMCs. These receptors were obtained from a man aged 55 to 70 with HTLV-1-associated myelopathy (HAM/TSP). Both conserved end residues are part of each CDR3. Fields, in order: J gene, D gene, V gene, clone size, CDR3 protein, CDR3 DNA. The D gene is left open where the match is weak. Only some rows state a clone size, as once, few, many or a class for expanded clones.

>TRBJ2-1|-|TRBV29-1|many
CSVGLINEQFF
TGCAGCGTTGGGCTTATCAATGAGCAGTTCTTC
>TRBJ2-7|TRBD1|TRBV7-9|many
CASSLGQESNYEQYF
TGTGCCAGCAGCCTCGGACAGGAATCGAACTACGAGCAGTACTTC
>TRBJ2-5|TRBD1|TRBV5-1|many
CASSPGQGKETQYF
TGCGCCAGCAGCCCGGGACAGGGTAAGGAGACCCAGTACTTC
>TRBJ2-1|-|TRBV19|many
CASKEGPYNEQFF
TGTGCCAGTAAAGAGGGGCCCTACAATGAGCAGTTCTTC
>TRBJ1-4|TRBD1|TRBV20-1|-
CSAPSGGEGKLFF
TGCAGTGCCCCTTCAGGGGGCGAGGGAAAACTGTTTTTT
>TRBJ1-2|-|TRBV12-3/TRBV12-4|many
CASSLEGLGYTF
TGTGCCAGCAGTTTGGAGGGATTGGGCTACACCTTC
>TRBJ1-5|-|TRBV20-1|few
CSASRGGSNQPQHF
TGCAGTGCTAGTCGAGGGGGTAGCAATCAGCCCCAGCATTTT
>TRBJ2-7|-|TRBV7-2|-
CASSFSLGAGEQYF
TGTGCCAGCAGCTTCTCACTGGGGGCGGGCGAGCAGTACTTC
>TRBJ2-5|TRBD1|TRBV5-6|many
CASSAIARQGETQYF
TGTGCCAGCAGCGCGATTGCCCGACAGGGGGAGACCCAGTACTTC
>TRBJ2-1|-|TRBV10-3|-
CAISEYPDDSYNEQFF
TGTGCCATCAGTGAGTATCCGGACGACTCCTACAATGAGCAGTTCTTC
>TRBJ2-3|TRBD2|TRBV10-3|-
CAISVSGTRQDTQYF
TGTGCCATCAGTGTAAGCGGGACTCGACAAGATACGCAGTATTTT
>TRBJ2-3|-|TRBV5-1|many
CASSFSTDTQYF
TGCGCCAGCAGCTTTAGCACAGATACGCAGTATTTT
>TRBJ2-7|TRBD2|TRBV7-8|-
CASSFAAAAGTRSSYEQYF
TGTGCCAGCAGCTTCGCCGCGGCCGCCGGGACTAGAAGCTCCTACGAGCAGTACTTC
>TRBJ1-2|-|TRBV20-1|many
CSARIGTLPDYTF
TGCAGTGCTAGAATCGGTACCCTTCCCGACTACACCTTC
>TRBJ2-3|-|TRBV4-2|few
CASSQDLLSTDTQYF
TGTGCCAGCAGCCAAGACTTACTTAGCACAGATACGCAGTATTTT
>TRBJ1-5|TRBD1|TRBV14|many
CASSHVPGQGLKAQPQHF
TGTGCCAGCAGTCACGTCCCGGGACAGGGACTCAAGGCACAGCCCCAGCATTTT
>TRBJ2-7|-|TRBV5-1|few
CASSLAVGSSYEQYF
TGCGCCAGCAGCTTGGCTGTCGGGAGCTCCTACGAGCAGTACTTC
>TRBJ2-2|TRBD2|TRBV7-9|-
CANIAGKNTGELFF
TGTGCCAACATAGCGGGAAAGAACACCGGGGAGCTGTTTTTT
>TRBJ1-5|-|TRBV12-3/TRBV12-4|many
CASTVRLGQGRFQPQHF
TGTGCCAGCACCGTTCGGTTGGGTCAGGGGAGGTTTCAGCCCCAGCATTTT
>TRBJ2-7|TRBD2|TRBV6-5|many
CASTTGTTGTSGTVYEQYF
TGTGCCAGCACCACCGGGACAACCGGGACTAGCGGAACCGTGTACGAGCAGTACTTC
>TRBJ2-1|TRBD2|TRBV14|once
CASSLSGTLYNEQFF
TGTGCCAGCAGCCTTAGCGGGACCCTCTACAATGAGCAGTTCTTC
>TRBJ1-2|-|TRBV9|many
CASSARSVEENYGYTF
TGTGCCAGCAGCGCCCGCTCGGTGGAGGAGAACTATGGCTACACCTTC
>TRBJ2-7|TRBD2|TRBV12-3/TRBV12-4|-
CASSFGGASYEQYF
TGTGCCAGCAGTTTCGGGGGGGCCTCCTACGAGCAGTACTTC
>TRBJ2-1|-|TRBV20-1|-
CSASSENNEQFF
TGCAGTGCTAGTTCAGAGAACAATGAGCAGTTCTTC
>TRBJ1-1|-|TRBV7-3|-
CASSPDRWNTEAFF
TGTGCCAGCAGTCCAGACAGGTGGAACACTGAAGCTTTCTTT
>TRBJ1-2|-|TRBV4-1|many
CASSQDHGAQGRHTF
TGCGCCAGCAGCCAAGATCACGGGGCCCAGGGACGACACACCTTC
>TRBJ2-5|TRBD1|TRBV12-3/TRBV12-4|many
CASSLIGTASQETQYF
TGTGCCAGCAGTTTGATCGGGACAGCAAGTCAAGAGACCCAGTACTTC
>TRBJ2-7|-|TRBV3-1|many
CASSQEFLGRPTYEQYF
TGTGCCAGCAGCCAAGAATTCTTGGGACGGCCTACCTACGAGCAGTACTTC
>TRBJ1-2|-|TRBV29-1|many
CSVEVGTMGYGYTF
TGCAGCGTTGAAGTCGGGACGATGGGCTATGGCTACACCTTC
>TRBJ2-7|-|TRBV6-5|many
CASSYGSRGTYEQYF
TGTGCCAGCAGTTACGGGAGTCGCGGGACTTACGAGCAGTACTTC
>TRBJ1-2|TRBD1|TRBV20-1|once
CSAPRQGGGYTF
TGCAGTGCCCCTAGACAGGGCGGTGGCTACACCTTC
>TRBJ2-7|TRBD1|TRBV5-5|many
CASSPRDRAYEQYF
TGTGCCAGCAGCCCCCGGGACAGGGCCTACGAGCAGTACTTC
>TRBJ2-1|TRBD2|TRBV9|once
CASRGTSGKNEQFF
TGTGCCAGCAGGGGGACTAGCGGGAAAAATGAGCAGTTCTTC
>TRBJ2-5|-|TRBV7-9|many
CASSLEVVGTQYF
TGTGCCAGCAGCTTAGAAGTAGTCGGGACCCAGTACTTC
>TRBJ1-1|-|TRBV20-1|many
CSAQSGPLMNTEAFF
TGCAGTGCCCAGTCCGGACCTTTAATGAACACTGAAGCTTTCTTT
>TRBJ1-2|TRBD1|TRBV20-1|-
CSARGRYSPGQSNYGYTF
TGCAGTGCTAGAGGCCGGTACAGCCCGGGACAGAGCAACTATGGCTACACCTTC
>TRBJ2-7|-|TRBV21-1|many
CASRSGQGTHEQYF
TGTGCCAGTAGGTCCGGACAGGGAACCCACGAGCAGTACTTC
>TRBJ2-3|-|TRBV29-1|-
CSVRTGSADTQYF
TGCAGCGTTCGTACAGGGAGCGCAGATACGCAGTATTTT
>TRBJ1-5|TRBD1|TRBV15|-
CATSDFQGGQGHQPQHF
TGTGCCACCAGCGACTTTCAGGGGGGACAGGGGCATCAGCCCCAGCATTTT
>TRBJ2-1|-|TRBV6-2/TRBV6-3|-
CASSLRPPEQFF
TGTGCCAGCAGCTTACGACCGCCTGAGCAGTTCTTC
>TRBJ2-3|TRBD2|TRBV7-2|-
CASSQTSGMDTQYF
TGTGCCAGCAGCCAGACTAGCGGGATGGATACGCAGTATTTT
>TRBJ2-3|TRBD2|TRBV7-3|-
CASSSLSGDTDTQYF
TGTGCCAGCAGCTCCCTCAGCGGGGACACAGATACGCAGTATTTT
>TRBJ2-3|TRBD2|TRBV5-1|many
CASSRSGSGSADTQYF
TGCGCCAGCAGCCGGAGCGGGAGCGGTTCTGCAGATACGCAGTATTTT
>TRBJ2-3|-|TRBV7-9|many
CASSLFHRTDTQYF
TGTGCCAGCAGCCTCTTCCATAGGACAGATACGCAGTATTTT